This T cell receptor (beta chain) appears in the sequencing data of a study of OX40 agonist ivuxolimab in advanced cancers. The overall study: Dose-escalation subjects each had hepatocellular carcinoma, melanoma, renal cell or head and neck cancer. Three individuals attained partial responses, comprising one hepatocellular carcinoma case and two cutaneous melanoma cases.

CDR1 and CDR2 from the germline V gene are SGHRS and YFSETQ. V was cut by 3 bases and J by 0 bases, with 10 bases left in between. This CDR3 region has 16 residues. The data were produced by immunoSEQ multiplex PCR, yet TCRdb's version contains in-frame clones alone and is incomplete. The data show around 50,000 clones, 88% seen once. The sequencing used CD4+ or CD8+ T cells sorted from blood, collected in a trial of the OX40 agonist ivuxolimab. This TCR came from an adult with an advanced solid tumor such as melanoma, head and neck, liver or kidney cancer. The rearrangement links TRBV5-1 to TRBJ2-6; D not resolved. For the CDR3, the DNA is TGCGCCAGCAGCTCAACAGTTAGCTCTGGGGCCAACGTCCTGACTTTC. Translated, it gives CASSSTVSSGANVLTF.